The clone carrying this T cell receptor beta chain has only a few counts. The target antigen is unknown. The donor group consisted entirely of healthy Caucasians. This CDR3 comprises 14 residues. Germline CDR1 and CDR2: KGHSH and LQKENI. V was pared by 0 bases and J by 2 bases, with 7 bases between. This entry is derived from a study of identical twins. Study results and caveats: Excess sharing by twins proved weaker in beta out-of-frame sequences. Within monozygotic twins, out-of-frame TCR alpha sharing was underestimated by the models.

TCRdb itself ran the 5' RACE reads through MiXCR, one entry per CDR3 protein. The sample comprises around 530,000 distinct CDR3 sequences, around 15% of which are singletons, and roughly 0.42% rests with the top ten. This sample was shared with a second study, whose subject was yellow fever vaccine responses in identical twins. That work adds: After vaccination, twins' T cell response reportedly seemed partly convergent, partly personalized.

Input material: CD4+ T cells sorted from blood. This TCR came from a woman between 18 and 29 years old in good health. The V and J genes are TRBV18 and TRBJ1-2, with unresolved D. CDR3 DNA sequence: TGTGCCAGCTCACCACCGTCACCGAACTATGGCTACACCTTC. It codes for CASSPPSPNYGYTF.